This section outlines one T cell receptor beta chain sequence together with its context. Its antigen is currently unknown. This sample was included in a study of T cell responses to AZD1222 COVID-19 vaccine. The germline V gene has CDR1 LGHDT and CDR2 YNNKEL (reference sequence). V lost 5 bases, J lost 3 bases, and 13 bases stayed unmatched. CDR3 length: 18 residues. Sequencing used immunoSEQ multiplex PCR; TCRdb keeps in-frame clones, though not all of them. The sample has about 110,000 clones, around 94% seen once. Study-wide results and caveats: Nearly half of spike-specific TCRs reportedly go after variant regions that carry no mutations. Among those given AZD1222, only five or six were seropositive at baseline.

This sequence joins TRBV3-1 (or the pseudogene TRBV3-2) and TRBJ1-6, with 7 bases that match TRBD1. The clonotype comes from an adult in good health. Sample: peripheral blood, taken on day 0 of AZD1222 vaccination. CDR3 coding DNA: TGTGCCAGCAGCTCCTCGATGACAGGGAGATTCTATAATTCACCCCTCCACTTT. This encodes CASSSSMTGRFYNSPLHF.